The clone carrying this T cell receptor beta chain occurred a few times. Its antigen is as yet unknown. Sorting based on CD45RO/CCR7/CD25/CD127/CD95/CD27 separated CD4+ naive, central memory, regulatory and stem cell-like memory cells. The investigators reverse transcribed all of the isolated RNA, so they sequenced expressed TCRB transcripts. Measured with immunoSEQ multiplex PCR; TCRdb has only the in-frame clones, and not every one. The sample records under 250,000 clones, around 13% being singletons. The sample is drawn from a study of beta chain features in type 1 diabetes. About the research overall: Examination of sorted cells across all samples involved 90 million to 120 million cells.

Regarding the study as a whole: Whether TCRB rearrangement is influenced by HLA type went unresolved here. Shorter TCRB CDR3s, moderately but significantly so, were found in Type 1 diabetes patients in all four CD4+ subsets. Reduced insertions and increased deletions marked VDJ junctions in type 1 diabetes patients.

The CDR3 is 17 residues long. CDR1 is SGHTA and CDR2 is FQGNSA in the germline V gene. V was pared by 1 base and J by 7 bases, with 12 bases of the junction left unmatched. This rearrangement joins TRBV7-2 to TRBJ2-1, with 8 bases lining up with TRBD1. This receptor was obtained from a man aged 30 to 45 with type 1 diabetes. Sequencing was done on a sample of naive CD4+ T cells from blood. The CDR3 DNA is TGTGCCAGCAGCTTAGTCGGCGGGCAGGGGGCCGGTAATGAGCAGTTCTTC. It specifies CASSLVGGQGAGNEQFF.